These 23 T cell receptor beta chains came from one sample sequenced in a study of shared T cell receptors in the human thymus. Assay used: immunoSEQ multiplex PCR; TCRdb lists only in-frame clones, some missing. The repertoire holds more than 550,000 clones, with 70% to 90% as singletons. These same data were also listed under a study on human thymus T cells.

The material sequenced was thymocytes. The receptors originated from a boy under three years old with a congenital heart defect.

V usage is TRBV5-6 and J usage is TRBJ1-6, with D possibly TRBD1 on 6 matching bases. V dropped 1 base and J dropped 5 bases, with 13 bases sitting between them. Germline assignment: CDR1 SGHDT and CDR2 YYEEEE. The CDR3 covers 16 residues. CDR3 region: CASSLRQGRDNSPLHF. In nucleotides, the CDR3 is TGTGCCAGCAGCTTGAGGCAGGGGAGGGATAATTCACCCCTCCACTTT. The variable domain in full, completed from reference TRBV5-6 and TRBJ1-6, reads DAGVTQSPTHLIKTRGQQVTLRCSPKSGHDTVSWYQQALGQGPQFIFQYYEEEERQRGNFPDRFSGHQFPNYSSELNVNALLLGDSALYLCASSLRQGRDNSPLHFGNGTRLTVT.

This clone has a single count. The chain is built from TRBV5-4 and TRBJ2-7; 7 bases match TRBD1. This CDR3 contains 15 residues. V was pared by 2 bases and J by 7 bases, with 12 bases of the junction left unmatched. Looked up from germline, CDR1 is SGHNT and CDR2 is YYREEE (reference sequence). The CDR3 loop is CASSLPSRDRGEQYF. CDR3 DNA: TGTGCCAGCAGCTTACCCTCCCGGGACAGAGGGGAGCAGTACTTC.

The CDR3 loop reads CASSLRISGGWGDTQYF. The CDR3, as DNA: TGTGCCAGCAGCTTACGTATTAGCGGGGGGTGGGGAGATACGCAGTATTTT. This chain joins TRBV13 and TRBJ2-3; TRBD2 agrees at 10 bases. V lost 2 bases, J lost 5 bases, and 10 bases stayed unmatched. The germline gives CDR1 PRHDT, CDR2 FYEKMQ (reference sequence). The CDR3 length is 17 residues. The variable domain in full, with the rest retrieved from reference TRBV13 and TRBJ2-3, is AAGVIQSPRHLIKEKRETATLKCYPIPRHDTVYWYQQGPGQDPQFLISFYEKMQSDKGSIPDRFSAQQFSDYHSELNMSSLELGDSALYFCASSLRISGGWGDTQYFGPGTRLTVL.

CDR3 residues: CASSSGLAGITDTQYF. DNA of the CDR3: TGCGCCAGCAGCTCCGGACTAGCGGGTATCACAGATACGCAGTATTTT. V usage is TRBV5-1 and J usage is TRBJ2-3; 11 bases fit TRBD2. Germline assignment: CDR1 SGHRS and CDR2 YFSETQ. Unmatched junction bases numbered 5, after V lost 3 bases and J lost 2 bases. CDR3 size: 16 residues.

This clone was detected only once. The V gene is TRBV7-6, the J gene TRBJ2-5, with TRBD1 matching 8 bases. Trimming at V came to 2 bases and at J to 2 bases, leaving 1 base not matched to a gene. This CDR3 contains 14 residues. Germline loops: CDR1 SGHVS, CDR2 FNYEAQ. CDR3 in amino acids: CASSLWDRQETQYF. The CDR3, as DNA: TGTGCCAGCAGCTTATGGGACAGGCAAGAGACCCAGTACTTC.

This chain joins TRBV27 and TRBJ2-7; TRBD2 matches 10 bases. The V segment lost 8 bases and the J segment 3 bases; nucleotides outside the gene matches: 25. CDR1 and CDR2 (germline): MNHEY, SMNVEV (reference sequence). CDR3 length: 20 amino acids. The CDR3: CASSHRQGVAGGPTLYEQYF. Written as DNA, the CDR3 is TGTGCCAGCTCTCACAGGCAGGGGGTAGCGGGAGGTCCGACTCTCTACGAGCAGTACTTC.

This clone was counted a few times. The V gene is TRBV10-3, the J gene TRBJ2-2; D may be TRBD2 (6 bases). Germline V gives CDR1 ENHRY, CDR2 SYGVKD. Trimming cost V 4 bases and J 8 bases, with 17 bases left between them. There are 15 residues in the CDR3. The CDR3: CAISVGTHDGGELFF. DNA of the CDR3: TGTGCCATCAGTGTCGGGACTCATGACGGTGGGGAGCTGTTTTTT.

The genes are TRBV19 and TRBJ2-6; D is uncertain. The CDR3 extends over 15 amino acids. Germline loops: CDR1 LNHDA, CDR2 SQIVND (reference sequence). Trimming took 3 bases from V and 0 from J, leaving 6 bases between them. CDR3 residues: CASSIGDSGANVLTF. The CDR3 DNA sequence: TGTGCCAGTAGTATCGGTGACTCTGGGGCCAACGTCCTGACTTTC.

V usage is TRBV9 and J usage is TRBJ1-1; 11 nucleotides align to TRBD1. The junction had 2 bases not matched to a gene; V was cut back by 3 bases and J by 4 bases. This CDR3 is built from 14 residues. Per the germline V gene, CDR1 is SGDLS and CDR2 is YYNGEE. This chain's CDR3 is CASSAGTGGTEAFF. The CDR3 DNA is TGTGCCAGCAGCGCCGGGACAGGGGGCACTGAAGCTTTCTTT.

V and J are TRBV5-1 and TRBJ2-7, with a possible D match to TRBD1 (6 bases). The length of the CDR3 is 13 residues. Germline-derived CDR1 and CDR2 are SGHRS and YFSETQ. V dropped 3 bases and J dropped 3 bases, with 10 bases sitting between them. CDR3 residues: CASSSGQIYEQYF. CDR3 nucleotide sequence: TGCGCCAGCAGCTCCGGACAGATCTACGAGCAGTACTTC.

The CDR3 nucleotides are TGTGCCAGCAGCGCCTCGGGGTCGTACTATAATTCACCCCTCCACTTT. The encoded protein is CASSASGSYYNSPLHF. V is TRBV7-8 and J is TRBJ1-6; no clear D. Trimming removed 5 bases from V and 3 bases from J, with 14 bases in between. Germline values: CDR1 SGHVS, CDR2 FQNEAQ. This CDR3 has 16 amino acids.

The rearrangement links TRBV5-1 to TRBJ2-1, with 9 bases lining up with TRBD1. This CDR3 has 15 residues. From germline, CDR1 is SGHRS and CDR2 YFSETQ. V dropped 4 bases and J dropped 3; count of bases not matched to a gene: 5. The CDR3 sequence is CASSGDRVGYNEQFF. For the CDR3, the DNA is TGCGCCAGCAGCGGGGACAGGGTTGGCTACAATGAGCAGTTCTTC.

The CDR3 DNA reads as TGTGCCAGCAGCGCTAACACCGGGGAGCTGTTTTTT. Translation gives CASSANTGELFF. V usage is TRBV9 and J usage is TRBJ2-2; D not certain. Deletions cut 3 bases from V and 2 bases from J, with 2 bases between. The CDR3 totals 12 residues. The V gene's germline CDR1 is SGDLS and CDR2 YYNGEE.

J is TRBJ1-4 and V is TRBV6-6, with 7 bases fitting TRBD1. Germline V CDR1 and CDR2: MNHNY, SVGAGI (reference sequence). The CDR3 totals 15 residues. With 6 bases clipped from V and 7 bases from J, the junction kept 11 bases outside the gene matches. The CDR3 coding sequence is TGTGCCAGCAGCAAACTAACAGGGGATGGTGAAAAACTGTTTTTT. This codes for CASSKLTGDGEKLFF.

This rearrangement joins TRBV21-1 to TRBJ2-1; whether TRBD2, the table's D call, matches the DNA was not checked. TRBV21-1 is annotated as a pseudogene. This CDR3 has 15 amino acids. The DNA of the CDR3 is TGTGCCAGCACCTCCGGGGGACGCAAGAACAATGAGCAGTTCTTC. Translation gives CASTSGGRKNNEQFF.

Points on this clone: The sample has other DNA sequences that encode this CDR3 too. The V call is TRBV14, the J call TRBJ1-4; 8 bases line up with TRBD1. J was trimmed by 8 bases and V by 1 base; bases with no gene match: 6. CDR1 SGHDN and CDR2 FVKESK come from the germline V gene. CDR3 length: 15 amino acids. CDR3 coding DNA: TGTGCCAGCAGCCAAGCCGGACAGGGCTGGGAAAAACTGTTTTTT. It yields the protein CASSQAGQGWEKLFF.

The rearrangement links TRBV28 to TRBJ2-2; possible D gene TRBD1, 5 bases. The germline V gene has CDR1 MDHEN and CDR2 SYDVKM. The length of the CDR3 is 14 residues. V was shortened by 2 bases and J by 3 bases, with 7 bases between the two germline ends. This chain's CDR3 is CASSLTQDTGELFF. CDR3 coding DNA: TGTGCCAGCAGTTTAACACAGGACACCGGGGAGCTGTTTTTT. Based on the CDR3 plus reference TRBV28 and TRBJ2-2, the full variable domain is DVKVTQSSRYLVKRTGEKVFLECVQDMDHENMFWYRQDPGLGLRLIYFSYDVKMKEKGDIPEGYSVSREKKERFSLILESASTNQTSMYLCASSLTQDTGELFFGEGSRLTVL.

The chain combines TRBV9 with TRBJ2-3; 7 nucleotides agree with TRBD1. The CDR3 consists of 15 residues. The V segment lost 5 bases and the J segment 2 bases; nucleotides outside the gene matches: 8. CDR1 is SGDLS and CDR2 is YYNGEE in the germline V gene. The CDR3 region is CASRPSGQNTDTQYF. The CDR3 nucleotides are TGTGCCAGCAGGCCCTCGGGACAGAACACAGATACGCAGTATTTT.

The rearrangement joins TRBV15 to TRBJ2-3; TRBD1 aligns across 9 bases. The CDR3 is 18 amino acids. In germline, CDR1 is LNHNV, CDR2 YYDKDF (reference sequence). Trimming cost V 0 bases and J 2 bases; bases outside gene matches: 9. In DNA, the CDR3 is TGTGCCACCAGCAGAGAGAGCGAGGGACAGGGCTACACAGATACGCAGTATTTT. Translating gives CATSRESEGQGYTDTQYF.

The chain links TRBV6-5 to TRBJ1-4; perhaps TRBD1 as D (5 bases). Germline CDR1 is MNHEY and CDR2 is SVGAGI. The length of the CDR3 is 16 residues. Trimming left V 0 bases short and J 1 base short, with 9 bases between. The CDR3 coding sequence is TGTGCCAGCAGTTACTCGGGGGGAGGAACTAATGAAAAACTGTTTTTT. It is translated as CASSYSGGGTNEKLFF.

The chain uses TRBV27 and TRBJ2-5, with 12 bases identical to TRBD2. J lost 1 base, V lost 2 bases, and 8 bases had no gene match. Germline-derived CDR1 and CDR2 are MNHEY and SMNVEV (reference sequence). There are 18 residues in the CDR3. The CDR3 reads CASSLRIPTSGGQETQYF. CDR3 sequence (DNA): TGTGCCAGCAGTTTACGAATTCCGACTAGCGGGGGCCAAGAGACCCAGTACTTC.

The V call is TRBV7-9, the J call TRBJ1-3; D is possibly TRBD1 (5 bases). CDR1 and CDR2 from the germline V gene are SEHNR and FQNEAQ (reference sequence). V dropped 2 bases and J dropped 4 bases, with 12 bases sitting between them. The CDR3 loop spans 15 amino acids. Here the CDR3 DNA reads TGTGCCAGCAGCTTAATCCAGGGTTTAGGAAACACCATATATTTT. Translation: CASSLIQGLGNTIYF.

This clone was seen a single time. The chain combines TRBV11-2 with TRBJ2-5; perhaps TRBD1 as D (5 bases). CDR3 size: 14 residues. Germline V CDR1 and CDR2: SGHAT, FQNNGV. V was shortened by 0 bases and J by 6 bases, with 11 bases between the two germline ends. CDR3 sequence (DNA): TGTGCCAGCAGCTTAGAGTTTCAGGGTCAGACCCAGTACTTC. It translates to CASSLEFQGQTQYF. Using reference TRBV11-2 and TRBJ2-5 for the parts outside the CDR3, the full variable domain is EAGVAQSPRYKIIEKRQSVAFWCNPISGHATLYWYQQILGQGPKLLIQFQNNGVVDDSQLPKDRFSAERLKGVDSTLKIQPAKLEDSAVYLCASSLEFQGQTQYFGPGTRLLVL.